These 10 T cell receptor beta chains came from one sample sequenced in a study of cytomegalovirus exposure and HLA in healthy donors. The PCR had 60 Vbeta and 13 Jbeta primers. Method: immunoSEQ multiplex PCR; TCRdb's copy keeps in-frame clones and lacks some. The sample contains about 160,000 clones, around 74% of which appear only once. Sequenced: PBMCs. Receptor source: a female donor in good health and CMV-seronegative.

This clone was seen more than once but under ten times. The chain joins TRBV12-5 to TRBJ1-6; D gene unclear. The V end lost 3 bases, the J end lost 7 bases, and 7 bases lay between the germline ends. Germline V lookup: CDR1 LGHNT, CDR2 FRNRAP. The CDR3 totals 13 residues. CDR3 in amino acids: CASGLERNSPLHF. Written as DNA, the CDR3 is TGTGCTAGTGGTTTAGAGAGAAATTCACCCCTCCACTTT.

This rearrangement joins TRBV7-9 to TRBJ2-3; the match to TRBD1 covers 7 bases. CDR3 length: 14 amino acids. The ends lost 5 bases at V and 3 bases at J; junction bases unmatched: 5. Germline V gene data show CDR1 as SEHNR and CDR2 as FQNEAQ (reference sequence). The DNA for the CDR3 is TGTGCCAGCAGCCCTTGGGACAGAACAGATACGCAGTATTTT. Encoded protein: CASSPWDRTDTQYF. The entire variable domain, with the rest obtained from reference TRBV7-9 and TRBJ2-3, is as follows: DTGVSQNPRHKITKRGQNVTFRCDPISEHNRLYWYRQTLGQGPEFLTYFQNEAQLEKSRLLSDRFSAERPKGSFSTLEIQRTEQGDSAMYLCASSPWDRTDTQYFGPGTRLTVL.

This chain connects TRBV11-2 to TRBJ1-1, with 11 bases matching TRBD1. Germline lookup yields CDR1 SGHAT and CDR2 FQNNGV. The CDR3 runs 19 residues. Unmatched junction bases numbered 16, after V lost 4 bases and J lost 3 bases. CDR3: CASSSLLKGTGGSDTEAFF. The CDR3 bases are TGTGCCAGCAGCTCCCTATTAAAGGGGACAGGGGGTTCGGACACTGAAGCTTTCTTT. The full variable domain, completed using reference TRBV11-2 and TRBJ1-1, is EAGVAQSPRYKIIEKRQSVAFWCNPISGHATLYWYQQILGQGPKLLIQFQNNGVVDDSQLPKDRFSAERLKGVDSTLKIQPAKLEDSAVYLCASSSLLKGTGGSDTEAFFGQGTRLTVV.

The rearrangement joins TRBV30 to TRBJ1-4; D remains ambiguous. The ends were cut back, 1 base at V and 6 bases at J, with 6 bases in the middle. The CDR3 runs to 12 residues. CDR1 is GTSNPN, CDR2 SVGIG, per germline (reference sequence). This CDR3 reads CAWSGQDEKLFF. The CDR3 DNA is TGTGCCTGGAGTGGGCAGGATGAAAAACTGTTTTTT.

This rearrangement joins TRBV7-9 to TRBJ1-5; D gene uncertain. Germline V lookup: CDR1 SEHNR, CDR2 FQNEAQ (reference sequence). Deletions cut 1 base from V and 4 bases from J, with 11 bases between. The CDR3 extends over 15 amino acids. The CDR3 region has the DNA TGTGCCAGCAGCTTAGGGGCGAGTGGTAATCAGCCCCAGCATTTT. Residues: CASSLGASGNQPQHF.

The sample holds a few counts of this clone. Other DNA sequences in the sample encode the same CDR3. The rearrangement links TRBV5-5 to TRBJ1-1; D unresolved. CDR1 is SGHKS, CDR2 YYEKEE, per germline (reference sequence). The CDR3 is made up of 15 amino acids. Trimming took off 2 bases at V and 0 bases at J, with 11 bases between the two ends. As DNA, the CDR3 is TGTGCCAGCAGCTTCCCCCCAGGTATGAACACTGAAGCTTTCTTT. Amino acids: CASSFPPGMNTEAFF.

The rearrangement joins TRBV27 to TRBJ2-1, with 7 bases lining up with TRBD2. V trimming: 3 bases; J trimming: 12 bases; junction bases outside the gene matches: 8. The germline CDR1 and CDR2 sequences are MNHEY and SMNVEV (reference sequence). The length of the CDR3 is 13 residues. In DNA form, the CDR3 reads TGTGCCAGCAGTTTGGTGGGAGGGCCGTTGCAGTTCTTC. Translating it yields CASSLVGGPLQFF.

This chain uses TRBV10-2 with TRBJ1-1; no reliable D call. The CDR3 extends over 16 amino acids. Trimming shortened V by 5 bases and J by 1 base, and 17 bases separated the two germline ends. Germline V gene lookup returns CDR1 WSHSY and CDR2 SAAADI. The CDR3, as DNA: TGCGCCAGCAGTAAAACGGGAGACACGAGGAACACTGAAGCTTTCTTT. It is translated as CASSKTGDTRNTEAFF.

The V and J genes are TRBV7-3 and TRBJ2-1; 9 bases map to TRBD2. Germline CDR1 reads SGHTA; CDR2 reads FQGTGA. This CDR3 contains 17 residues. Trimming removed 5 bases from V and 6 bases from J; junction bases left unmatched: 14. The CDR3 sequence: CASSPKSAGGLSNEQFF. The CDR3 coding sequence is TGTGCCAGCAGCCCCAAGTCGGCGGGAGGGCTTAGCAATGAGCAGTTCTTC.

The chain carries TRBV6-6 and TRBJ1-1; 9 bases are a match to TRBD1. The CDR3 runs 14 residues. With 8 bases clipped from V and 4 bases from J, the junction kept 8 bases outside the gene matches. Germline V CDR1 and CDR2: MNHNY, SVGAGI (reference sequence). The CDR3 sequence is CASAGTGMSTEAFF. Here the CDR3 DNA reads TGTGCCAGCGCAGGGACAGGGATGAGCACTGAAGCTTTCTTT.